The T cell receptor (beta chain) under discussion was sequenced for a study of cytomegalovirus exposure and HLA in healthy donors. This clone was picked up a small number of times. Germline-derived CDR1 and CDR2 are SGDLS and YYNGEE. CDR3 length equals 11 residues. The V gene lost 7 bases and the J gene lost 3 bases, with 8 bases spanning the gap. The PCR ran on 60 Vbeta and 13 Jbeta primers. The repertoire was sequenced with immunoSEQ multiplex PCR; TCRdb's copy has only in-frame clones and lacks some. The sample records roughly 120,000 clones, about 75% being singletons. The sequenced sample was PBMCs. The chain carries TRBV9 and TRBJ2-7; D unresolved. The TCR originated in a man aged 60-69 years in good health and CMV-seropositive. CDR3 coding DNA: TGTGCCAGCGGCCGTCTCTACGAGCAGTACTTC. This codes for CASGRLYEQYF. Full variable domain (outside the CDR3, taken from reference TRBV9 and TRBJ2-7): DSGVTQTPKHLITATGQRVTLRCSPRSGDLSVYWYQQSLDQGLQFLIQYYNGEERAKGNILERFSAQQFPDLHSELNLSSLELGDSALYFCASGRLYEQYFGPGTRLTVT.